This T cell receptor beta chain was recovered during a study of blood T cell repertoires in COVID-19. Data came from immunoSEQ multiplex PCR; TCRdb stores just in-frame clones and leaves some out. The sample contains approximately 170,000 clones, around four fifths of which appear only once. The CDR3 spans 15 residues. J was trimmed by 6 bases and V by 0 bases; bases with no gene match: 5. Germline V lookup: CDR1 SGDLS, CDR2 YYNGEE. Sequenced: PBMCs or T cells enriched from blood (not recorded which). This chain uses TRBV9 with TRBJ2-1, with 8 bases aligning to TRBD2. This sequence originates from a woman in her forties or fifties who had recovered from COVID-19. Here the CDR3 reads CASSVGPAGVNEQFF. DNA of the CDR3: TGTGCCAGCAGCGTAGGGCCAGCGGGAGTCAATGAGCAGTTCTTC.